One and the same sample provided the 20 T cell receptor beta chains below, sequenced in a study of blood T cell repertoires in COVID-19. Measured with immunoSEQ multiplex PCR; TCRdb has only the in-frame clones, and not every one. The table records 45,000 to 60,000 clones, 75% to 90% of them present only once. Sequenced material: peripheral blood. These receptors were obtained from a man aged 55 to 69 with acute or convalescent COVID-19.

The chain couples TRBV6-6 to TRBJ2-3, with TRBD2 matching over 9 bases. The V and J ends lost 8 bases and 3 bases, in that order; junction bases with no gene match: 0. The CDR3 has 12 residues. The germline gives CDR1 MNHNY, CDR2 SVGAGI (reference sequence). CDR3 coding DNA: TGTGCCAGCGCGGGGGGGACAGATACGCAGTATTTT. Amino acids: CASAGGTDTQYF.

The chain couples TRBV5-1 to TRBJ1-1, with TRBD1 as a possible D gene (6 bases). The germline V gene encodes CDR1 SGHRS and CDR2 YFSETQ. The CDR3 is 13 residues long. Trimming stripped 4 bases from V and 6 bases from J, with 13 bases between. The CDR3 is CASSAIEGAEAFF. Written as DNA, the CDR3 is TGCGCCAGCAGCGCCATAGAGGGGGCTGAAGCTTTCTTT.

The rearrangement joins TRBV7-8 to TRBJ1-4; 7 nucleotides agree with TRBD1. The trim removed 5 bases at V and 4 bases at J, leaving 10 bases unmatched. This CDR3 spans 16 amino acids. CDR1 SGHVS and CDR2 FQNEAQ come from the germline V gene. This chain's CDR3 is CASSPGGGQLNEKLFF. As DNA, the CDR3 is TGTGCCAGCAGCCCCGGAGGGGGACAGCTTAATGAAAAACTGTTTTTT.

The chain combines TRBV4-2 with TRBJ2-3, with 8 bases aligning to TRBD1. The V and J ends lost 1 base and 6 bases, in that order; junction bases with no gene match: 9. Germline CDR1 and CDR2: LGHNA and YNFKEQ. CDR3 length equals 16 residues. The DNA of the CDR3 is TGTGCCAGCAGCCAAGTACGGACAGGGTTTAAGGATACGCAGTATTTT. It yields the protein CASSQVRTGFKDTQYF.

This clone came up a few times. The gene calls are TRBV5-1 and TRBJ1-2; D call uncertain. The CDR3 extends over 13 amino acids. Germline CDR1 reads SGHRS; CDR2 reads YFSETQ. V was cut by 4 bases and J by 0 bases, with 7 bases left in between. The CDR3 is CASSEASNYGYTF. CDR3 bases: TGCGCCAGCAGCGAAGCCTCTAACTATGGCTACACCTTC.

This chain connects TRBV7-2 to TRBJ2-2; 9 bases match TRBD1. V shed 1 base, J shed 6 bases, and the junction held 3 bases outside the gene matches. Germline assignment: CDR1 SGHTA and CDR2 FQGNSA. The CDR3 has 15 residues. CDR3 sequence reads: CASSLERQGAGELFF. CDR3 DNA sequence: TGTGCCAGCAGCTTAGAGCGACAGGGGGCCGGGGAGCTGTTTTTT.

This clone was seen a few times. The CDR3 loop reads CASSQGPRGTDTQYF. As DNA, the CDR3 is TGTGCCAGCAGCCAAGGTCCGCGGGGCACAGATACGCAGTATTTT. This sequence joins TRBV14 and TRBJ2-3, with D perhaps TRBD2 (5 bases). Trimming removed 1 base from V and 1 base from J, with 9 bases in between. Germline V CDR1 and CDR2: SGHDN, FVKESK. The length of the CDR3 is 15 residues.

This rearrangement joins TRBV28 to TRBJ1-2; 7 nucleotides agree with TRBD1. The CDR3 sequence is 14 residues long. Trimming cost V 6 bases and J 4 bases; bases outside gene matches: 8. Germline CDR1 reads MDHEN; CDR2 reads SYDVKM. CDR3 sequence (DNA): TGTGCCAGCAGCCGACAGGGCGCTTCCTATGGCTACACCTTC. This sequence encodes CASSRQGASYGYTF.

As DNA, the CDR3 is TGCGCCAGCAGCCAAGAAATAGGGCGAGGGGGCGCCCCGGACACTGAAGCTTTCTTT. Its translation: CASSQEIGRGGAPDTEAFF. The chain joins TRBV4-1 to TRBJ1-1, with 7 bases identical to TRBD1. The CDR3 totals 19 residues. Germline V lookup: CDR1 MGHRA, CDR2 YSYEKL. Losses at the gene ends were 0 bases for V and 3 bases for J; bases not matched to a gene: 16.

V gene TRBV27 combines with J gene TRBJ2-6; D is perhaps TRBD2 (5 bases). Germline loops: CDR1 MNHEY, CDR2 SMNVEV (reference sequence). Between the trimmed V and J ends, which lost 5 bases and 0 bases, there was a span of 8 bases. CDR3 size: 15 residues. In DNA form, the CDR3 reads TGTGCCAGCAGTATCGGGGTCTCTGGGGCCAACGTCCTGACTTTC. It translates to CASSIGVSGANVLTF.

The rearrangement links TRBV6-6 to TRBJ2-2, with 15 nucleotides matching TRBD2. The length of the CDR3 is 18 residues. Per germline, CDR1 MNHNY and CDR2 SVGAGI (reference sequence). Unmatched junction bases numbered 9, after V lost 6 bases and J lost 4 bases. The CDR3 nucleotides are TGTGCCAGCAGCCGAAAGGGACTAGCGGGAGGACTCACCGGGGAGCTGTTTTTT. Translation: CASSRKGLAGGLTGELFF.

This clone was counted only a few times. The chain is built from TRBV28 and TRBJ1-6; the D gene is possibly TRBD1 (6 bases). In germline, CDR1 is MDHEN, CDR2 SYDVKM. Trimming stripped 4 bases from V and 3 bases from J, with 7 bases between. CDR3 length equals 14 residues. The CDR3 loop reads CASSSDSYNSPLHF. CDR3 in DNA: TGTGCCAGCAGTTCGGACAGCTATAATTCACCCCTCCACTTT.

This sequence joins TRBV7-8 and TRBJ2-2; 9 nucleotides match TRBD2. Per germline, CDR1 SGHVS and CDR2 FQNEAQ. The CDR3 totals 17 residues. The J segment lost 5 bases and the V segment lost 5 bases, leaving 12 bases of the junction unmatched. CDR3 sequence: CASSRSSGGARTGELFF. The CDR3 DNA follows: TGTGCCAGCAGCCGAAGTAGCGGGGGCGCCCGAACCGGGGAGCTGTTTTTT.

This rearrangement joins TRBV27 to TRBJ1-6; the match to TRBD1 covers 9 bases. V lost 5 bases and J lost 10; bases outside the gene matches: 15. CDR1 is MNHEY and CDR2 is SMNVEV in the germline V gene (reference sequence). The CDR3 contains 17 residues. The CDR3 spells CASSLGQGIASRSPLHF. The CDR3 coding sequence is TGTGCCAGCAGTCTGGGACAGGGAATCGCGAGTAGGTCACCCCTCCACTTT.

The chain carries TRBV27 and TRBJ2-1, with TRBD2 matching over 9 bases. CDR3 length equals 16 residues. Unmatched junction bases numbered 9, after V lost 2 bases and J lost 7 bases. Germline CDR1 reads MNHEY; CDR2 reads SMNVEV (reference sequence). The CDR3 protein is CASSLVSGSGTNEQFF. CDR3 coding DNA: TGTGCCAGCAGTTTAGTTAGCGGGAGCGGAACTAATGAGCAGTTCTTC.

The rearrangement links TRBV9 to TRBJ2-1, with D possibly matching TRBD2 (5 bases). This CDR3 is built from 16 residues. The V and J ends lost 4 bases and 0 bases respectively, with 14 bases between them. Germline assignment: CDR1 SGDLS and CDR2 YYNGEE. This chain's CDR3 is CASSPEGALSYNEQFF. CDR3 nucleotides: TGTGCCAGCAGCCCAGAGGGCGCACTCTCCTACAATGAGCAGTTCTTC.

The chain uses TRBV29-1 and TRBJ2-1, with 7 nucleotides matching TRBD2. Trimming cost V 6 bases and J 4 bases; bases outside gene matches: 6. There are 13 residues in the CDR3. In germline, CDR1 is SQVTM, CDR2 ANQGSEA. The CDR3: CSVGGDWYNEQFF. The CDR3 nucleotides are TGCAGCGTGGGGGGGGACTGGTACAATGAGCAGTTCTTC.

The rearrangement links TRBV6-2 or TRBV6-3 to TRBJ2-7; maybe TRBD2 (5 bases). With 0 bases removed from V and 3 bases from J, the gap between germline ends came to 9 bases. Germline V gene sequence: CDR1 MNHEY, CDR2 SVGEGT. This CDR3 comprises 14 residues. The DNA of the CDR3 is TGTGCCAGCAGTTACTCGATACGGGACTACGAGCAGTACTTC. Protein product: CASSYSIRDYEQYF.

This chain uses TRBV14 with TRBJ1-1, with D tentatively TRBD1 (6 bases). V lost 4 bases and J lost 0, with 6 bases in between. Germline V gene data show CDR1 as SGHDN and CDR2 as FVKESK. The CDR3 runs 13 residues. DNA of the CDR3: TGTGCCAGCAGCCGACAGGTGAACACTGAAGCTTTCTTT. The encoded protein is CASSRQVNTEAFF. The full variable domain, completed using reference TRBV14 and TRBJ1-1, is EAGVTQFPSHSVIEKGQTVTLRCDPISGHDNLYWYRRVMGKEIKFLLHFVKESKQDESGMPNNRFLAERTGGTYSTLKVQPAELEDSGVYFCASSRQVNTEAFFGQGTRLTVV.

This chain joins TRBV5-1 and TRBJ2-2; TRBD1 matches at 8 bases. With 7 bases clipped from V and 6 bases from J, the junction kept 11 bases outside the gene matches. Per the germline V gene, CDR1 is SGHRS and CDR2 is YFSETQ. The CDR3 is made up of 15 amino acids. The CDR3 loop reads CASFPGQGGAGELFF. The CDR3 DNA sequence: TGCGCCAGCTTTCCCGGACAGGGCGGCGCCGGGGAGCTGTTTTTT.